This section outlines one T cell receptor (beta chain) sequence together with its context. This sample was included in a study of control samples from healthy donors and cancer patients. Assay: immunoSEQ multiplex PCR; the TCRdb copy retains only in-frame clones and omits some. This repertoire shows approximately 120,000 clones, approximately 84% found once; its top ten account for around 1.8%. Trimming pared 0 bases from V and 0 bases from J, leaving 10 bases between. The germline gives CDR1 LNHDA, CDR2 SQIVND (reference sequence). This CDR3 has 16 amino acids. Sequencing was carried out using blood. The sequence was obtained from a man between 18 and 35 years old in good health. This chain uses TRBV19 with TRBJ2-3; D perhaps matches TRBD2 (5 bases). Here the CDR3 reads CASSIEPAESTDTQYF. CDR3 sequence (DNA): TGTGCCAGTAGTATAGAGCCAGCGGAAAGCACAGATACGCAGTATTTT.